One sample yielded the 5 T cell receptor beta chains listed below, sequenced in a study of blood T cell repertoires in COVID-19. Generated by immunoSEQ multiplex PCR, the TCRdb table keeps only in-frame clones and is missing some. The sample contains more than 100,000 clones, about 81% of which appear only once. Sequencing was carried out using PBMCs or T cells enriched from blood (not recorded which). These receptors were collected from a man aged 35-49 years with acute COVID-19.

The chain links TRBV5-1 to TRBJ2-7, with 7 bases aligning to TRBD1. Germline V gene lookup returns CDR1 SGHRS and CDR2 YFSETQ. Losses at the gene ends were 4 bases for V and 3 bases for J; bases not matched to a gene: 10. CDR3 length: 15 amino acids. This CDR3 is CASSPSPGQHYEQYF. The CDR3 nucleotides are TGCGCCAGCAGCCCTAGCCCGGGACAGCACTACGAGCAGTACTTC.

The chain couples TRBV19 to TRBJ2-3, with D maybe TRBD1 (5 bases). CDR1 and CDR2 from the germline V gene are LNHDA and SQIVND (reference sequence). The CDR3 sequence is 14 residues long. V lost 2 bases to trimming and J lost 3 bases, with 9 bases between them. The CDR3 DNA is TGTGCCAGTAGTATACAGACAGCGACAGATACGCAGTATTTT. Its protein product is CASSIQTATDTQYF. Full variable domain (missing parts from reference TRBV19 and TRBJ2-3): DGGITQSPKYLFRKEGQNVTLSCEQNLNHDAMYWYRQDPGQGLRLIYYSQIVNDFQKGDIAEGYSVSREKKESFPLTVTSAQKNPTAFYLCASSIQTATDTQYFGPGTRLTVL.

The chain has TRBV5-1 and TRBJ2-2; possible D gene TRBD2, 6 bases. Germline V lookup: CDR1 SGHRS, CDR2 YFSETQ. V lost 3 bases to trimming and J lost 3 bases, with 24 bases between them. The CDR3 length is 19 residues. CDR3 sequence reads: CASSSRWLALALDTGELFF. The CDR3 bases are TGCGCCAGCAGCTCCCGGTGGCTAGCGCTAGCGCTTGACACCGGGGAGCTGTTTTTT.

For the CDR3, the DNA is TGTGCCACCAGTGATTTGTTCCAGGGTCGTACCGGGGAGCTGTTTTTT. It is translated as CATSDLFQGRTGELFF. This chain uses TRBV24-1 with TRBJ2-2; the D gene is possibly TRBD1 (5 bases). Germline-derived CDR1 and CDR2 are KGHDR and SFDVKD. Trimming stripped 0 bases from V and 5 bases from J, with 12 bases between. This CDR3 has 16 residues.

The V call is TRBV7-3, the J call TRBJ2-5, with D possibly matching TRBD1 (5 bases). CDR1 and CDR2 (germline): SGHTA, FQGTGA. Trimming took off 2 bases at V and 2 bases at J, with 12 bases between the two ends. This CDR3 comprises 15 residues. CDR3: CASSLRSGWQETQYF. CDR3 sequence (DNA): TGTGCCAGCAGCTTACGGTCAGGGTGGCAAGAGACCCAGTACTTC.